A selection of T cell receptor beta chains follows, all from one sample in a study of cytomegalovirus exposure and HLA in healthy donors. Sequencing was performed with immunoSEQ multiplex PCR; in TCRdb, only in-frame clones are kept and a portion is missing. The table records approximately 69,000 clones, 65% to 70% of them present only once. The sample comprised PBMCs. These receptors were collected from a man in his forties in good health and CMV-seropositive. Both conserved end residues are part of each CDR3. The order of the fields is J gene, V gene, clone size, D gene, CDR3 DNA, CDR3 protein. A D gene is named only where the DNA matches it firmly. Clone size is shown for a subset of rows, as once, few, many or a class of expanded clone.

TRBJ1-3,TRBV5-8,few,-,TGTGCCAGCAGCTTTAAGTCACCCGGAGGCACCATATATTTT,CASSFKSPGGTIYF
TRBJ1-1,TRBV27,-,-,TGTGCCAGCAGTTTATCGCAGAAAACGGAAGCTTTCTTT,CASSLSQKTEAFF
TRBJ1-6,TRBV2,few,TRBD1,TGTGCCAGCAGTGAAAGGGGACAGGGGGCGAGTTCACCCCTCCACTTT,CASSERGQGASSPLHF
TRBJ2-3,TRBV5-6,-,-,TGTGCCAGCAGCCCGACCTACACAGGTACGCAGTATTTT,CASSPTYTGTQYF
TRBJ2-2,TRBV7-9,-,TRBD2,TGTGCCAGCAGCTTAGGCCCCCTAGCGGGGGGGCCCTCCGGGGAGCTGTTTTTT,CASSLGPLAGGPSGELFF
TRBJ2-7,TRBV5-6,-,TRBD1,TGTGCCAGCAGCTTCGGACAGGGGTCCTACGAGCAGTACTTC,CASSFGQGSYEQYF
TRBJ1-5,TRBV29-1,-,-,TGCAGCGTTGGGGAGAGCAATCAGCCCCAGCATTTT,CSVGESNQPQHF
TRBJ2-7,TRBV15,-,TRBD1,TGTGCCACCAGCAGGTCCGGGACAGGGATAAGCTCCTACGAGCAGTACTTC,CATSRSGTGISSYEQYF
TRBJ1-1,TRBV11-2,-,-,TGTGCCAGCAGCTTAGGGCGGGCGATGAGGACTGAAGCTTTCTTT,CASSLGRAMRTEAFF
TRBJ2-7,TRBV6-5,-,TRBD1,TGTGCCAGCACCAGACGGACAGGGAGTTTCGAGCAGTACTTC,CASTRRTGSFEQYF
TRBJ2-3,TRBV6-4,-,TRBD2,TGTGCCAGCAGTGACGCGGGGGGCACAGATACGCAGTATTTT,CASSDAGGTDTQYF
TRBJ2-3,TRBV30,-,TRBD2,TGTGCCTGGAGTCGCCTAGCGGGGAGAGATACGCAGTATTTT,CAWSRLAGRDTQYF
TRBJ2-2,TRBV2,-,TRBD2,TGTGCCAGCAGTGAGAAGCGGGGGGTGAACACCGGGGAGCTGTTTTTT,CASSEKRGVNTGELFF
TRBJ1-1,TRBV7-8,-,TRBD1,TGTGCCAGCAGCTCGGACAGGGGCCTAGGGGGGAACACTGAAGCTTTCTTT,CASSSDRGLGGNTEAFF
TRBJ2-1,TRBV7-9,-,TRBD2,TGTGCCAGCAGCTTTACGACACTAGCGGGGTACAATGAGCAGTTCTTC,CASSFTTLAGYNEQFF
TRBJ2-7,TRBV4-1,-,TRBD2,TGCGCCAGCAGCCAGTCGGGGGGGAGCTCCTACGAGCAGTACTTC,CASSQSGGSSYEQYF
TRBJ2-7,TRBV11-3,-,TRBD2,TGTGCCAGCAGCACTGACGCGGGGGTCGAGCAGTACTTC,CASSTDAGVEQYF
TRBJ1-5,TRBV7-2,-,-,TGTGCCAGCAGCTTAATGGGGGCCAATCAGCCCCAGCATTTT,CASSLMGANQPQHF
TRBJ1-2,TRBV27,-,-,TGTGCCAGCAGTTTAAGAGGCACGCAGCCGTATGGCTACACCTTC,CASSLRGTQPYGYTF
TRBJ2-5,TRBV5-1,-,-,TGCGCCAGCAGCGAGCAGGGGGGAGAGACCCAGTACTTC,CASSEQGGETQYF
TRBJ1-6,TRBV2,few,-,TGTGCCAGCAGGACAGAGTATTCACCCCTCCACTTT,CASRTEYSPLHF
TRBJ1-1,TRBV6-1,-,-,TGTGCCAGCAGTGAGACAGAAGCTTTCTTT,CASSETEAFF
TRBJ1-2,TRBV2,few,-,TGTGCCAGCAGTGAACAGGGGTCGCACTATGGCTACACCTTC,CASSEQGSHYGYTF
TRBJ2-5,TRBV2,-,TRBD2,TGTGCCAGCAGTACCGGGACTACTAAAGAGACCCAGTACTTC,CASSTGTTKETQYF
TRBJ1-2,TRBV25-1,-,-,TGTGCCAGCAGTGACGGGGGAAAGATAGGCTACACCTTC,CASSDGGKIGYTF
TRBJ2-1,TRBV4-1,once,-,TGCGCCAGCAGCCAGGGGCGTTTGGGGGGTAACAATGAGCAGTTCTTC,CASSQGRLGGNNEQFF
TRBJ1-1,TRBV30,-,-,TGTGCCTGGGAACAGGACAACACTGAAGCTTTCTTT,CAWEQDNTEAFF
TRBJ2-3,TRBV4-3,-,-,TGCGCCAGCAGCCAATCTTTGGGCGGGGATACGCAGTATTTT,CASSQSLGGDTQYF
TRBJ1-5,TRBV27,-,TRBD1,TGTGCCAGCAGCGGGGGACAGGGCTATGGGCCCCAGCATTTT,CASSGGQGYGPQHF
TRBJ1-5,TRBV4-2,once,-,TGTGCCAGCAGCCTAAACAGGATGGAGCCCCAGCATTTT,CASSLNRMEPQHF
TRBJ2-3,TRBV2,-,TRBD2,TGTGCCAGCAGCGACCCTAGCGGGGTCACAGATACGCAGTATTTT,CASSDPSGVTDTQYF
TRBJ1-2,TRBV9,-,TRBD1,TGTGCCAGCAGCCCCCGGGACAGGGACTCGGCTTATGGCTACACCTTC,CASSPRDRDSAYGYTF
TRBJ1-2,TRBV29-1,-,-,TGCAGGGGGGGAGATATGAGCTATGGCTACACCTTC,CRGGDMSYGYTF
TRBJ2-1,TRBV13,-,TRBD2,TGTGCCAGCAGCGCATACCACACTAGCGGGGGGCGCAATGAGCAGTTCTTC,CASSAYHTSGGRNEQFF
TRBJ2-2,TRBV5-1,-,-,TGCGCCAGCAGCTTCGGAGGGGGCGGCACCGGGGAGCTGTTTTTT,CASSFGGGGTGELFF
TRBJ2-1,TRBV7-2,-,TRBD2,TGTGCCAGCAGCCTCGATGCGGGGGGGCGGGTTAATGAGCAGTTCTTC,CASSLDAGGRVNEQFF
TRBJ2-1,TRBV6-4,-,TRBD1,TGTGCCAGCAGCCAGGGGGCGGAATACAATGAGCAGTTCTTC,CASSQGAEYNEQFF
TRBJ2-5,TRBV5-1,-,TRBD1,TGCGCCAGCAGCTTGGCCGGACAGGGGGGACAAGAGACCCAGTACTTC,CASSLAGQGGQETQYF
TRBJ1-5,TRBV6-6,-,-,TGTGCCAGCAGTAGACAGGAGTGGCAGCCCCAGCATTTT,CASSRQEWQPQHF
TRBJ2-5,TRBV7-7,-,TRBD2,TGTGCTAGCAGCCCCCTGGGCGGGGGGGCCCAAGAGACCCAGTACTTC,CASSPLGGGAQETQYF
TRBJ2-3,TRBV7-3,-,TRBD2,TGTGCCAGCAGCTTCCTAGCGGGGGAGGACACGCAGTATTTT,CASSFLAGEDTQYF
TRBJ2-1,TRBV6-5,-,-,TGTGCCAGCAGTTACAACCAGGGCCCCCAAAAGGAGCAGTTCTTC,CASSYNQGPQKEQFF
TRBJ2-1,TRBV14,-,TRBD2,TGTGCCAGCAGCCAAGACCCGGGACTAGCCTACAATGAGCAGTTCTTC,CASSQDPGLAYNEQFF
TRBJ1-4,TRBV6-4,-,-,TGTGCCAGCAGTGCGGGGACTAATGAAAAACTGTTTTTT,CASSAGTNEKLFF
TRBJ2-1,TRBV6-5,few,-,TGTGCCAGCAGTTACTCGGCGACAGTGGATAATGAGCAGTTCTTC,CASSYSATVDNEQFF
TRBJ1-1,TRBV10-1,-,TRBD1,TGCGCCAGCAGTGATGCGAGGGGGCTGCACACTGAAGCTTTCTTT,CASSDARGLHTEAFF
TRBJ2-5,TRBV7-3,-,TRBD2,TGTGCCAGCAGCTTAGTAGCGGGGGAGCAAGAGACCCAGTACTTC,CASSLVAGEQETQYF
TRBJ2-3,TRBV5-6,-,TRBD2,TGTGCCAGCAGCTTTTCTAGCGGGGGGGCCAGATTT,CASSFSSGGARF
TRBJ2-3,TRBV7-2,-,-,TGTGCCAGCAGCTTTAGCGGCGGGGAAGGAGATACGCAGTATTTT,CASSFSGGEGDTQYF
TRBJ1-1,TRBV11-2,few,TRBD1,TGTGCCAGCAGCTTGGATGAGGGACAGGGCGATCCTGGAGACGAAGCTTTCTTT,CASSLDEGQGDPGDEAFF
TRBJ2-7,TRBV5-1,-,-,TGCGCCAGCAGCTTGAGGAGCTCCTACGAGCAGTACTTC,CASSLRSSYEQYF
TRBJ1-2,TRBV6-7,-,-,TGTGCCAGCAGTCCCTCTACCCCACCGGGACTGGGGGACCCCGACACCTTC,CASSPSTPPGLGDPDTF
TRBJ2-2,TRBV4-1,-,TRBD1,TGCGCCAGCAGCCAAAGGGGGACAGGGGACACCGGGGAGCTGTTTTTT,CASSQRGTGDTGELFF
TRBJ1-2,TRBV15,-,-,TGTGCCACCAGCAGAGATCTTGGCACTACCTATGGGTACACCTTC,CATSRDLGTTYGYTF
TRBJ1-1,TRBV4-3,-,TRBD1,TGCGCCAGCAGCCAAGATCTCGGACAGGGGAACACTGAAGCTTTCTTT,CASSQDLGQGNTEAFF
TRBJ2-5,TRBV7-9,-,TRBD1,TGTGCCAGCAGCTTAGCGCTATTTCAGGGGGCTCAAGAGACCCAGTACTTC,CASSLALFQGAQETQYF
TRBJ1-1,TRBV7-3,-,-,TGTGCCAGCAGCCCCTCACAGGGTAAGGCTGAAGCTTTCTTT,CASSPSQGKAEAFF
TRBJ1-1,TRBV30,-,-,TGTGCCTGGAGCCCCAATAGGAACACTGAAGCTTTCTTT,CAWSPNRNTEAFF
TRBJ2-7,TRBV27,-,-,TGTGCCAGCAGTCCTACTATGACCTACGAGCAGTACTTC,CASSPTMTYEQYF
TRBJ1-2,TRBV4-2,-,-,TGTGCCAGCAGCCAAGAGCTGGCGGGCTATGGCTACACCTTC,CASSQELAGYGYTF